The TCR beta chain under discussion was sequenced for a study of blood T cells in healthy people across ages. A second PCR of roughly 7 to 11 cycles used a sample-barcoded 5' primer and a J-beta primer mix. TCRdb reanalysed the 5' RACE reads using MiXCR and keeps one entry per CDR3 protein. The sample has 750,000 to 950,000 distinct CDR3 sequences, roughly 25% seen once. The length of the CDR3 is 14 residues. Germline CDR1 and CDR2: MDHEN and SYDVKM. In addition, the sample was reused for a study of T cells of mothers and their children.

This clonotype was sampled from a boy between 10 and 17 years old in good health. This chain joins TRBV28 and TRBJ2-5; 7 nucleotides match TRBD1. The J call may be in error: the DNA end matches TRBJ2-7 better. The sequenced material came from blood. The CDR3 protein is CASGPFKGALEQYF. CDR3 in DNA: TGTGCCAGCGGTCCCTTCAAGGGGGCCCTCGAGCAGTACTTC.